The T cell receptor (beta chain) described here comes from a study of blood T cell repertoires in COVID-19. Study overall: Material from acute and convalescent COVID-19 was sourced from the United States, Italy and Spain. Sources were T cells, B-cell-depleted T cells, or PBMCs; the material itself was cDNA or gDNA.

The V end lost 2 bases, the J end lost 5 bases, and 12 bases lay between the germline ends. The CDR3 spans 14 residues. CDR1 SGHTA and CDR2 FQGNSA come from the germline V gene. Per the authors' pipeline: Amplification of reference gene primers was used by the study to estimate nucleated cell counts. Sequenced by immunoSEQ multiplex PCR; TCRdb stores in-frame clones only, minus some. The D gene and trimming were derived from the DNA, and the V and J assignments and clone size from that table. The table has roughly 200,000 clones, 88% seen once. V and J are TRBV7-2 and TRBJ1-1, with a possible D match to TRBD1 (5 bases). This TCR came from a man aged 35-49 years with active or convalescent COVID-19. The sample taken for sequencing was peripheral blood. The CDR3 is CASSLKGQGTEAFF. The CDR3 nucleotides are TGTGCCAGCAGCTTAAAGGGGCAAGGAACTGAAGCTTTCTTT.